Shown below are 17 T cell receptor beta chains from a single sample sequenced in a study of T-cell memory formation after mild COVID-19. Via MiXCR, TCRdb re-called the 5' RACE reads, giving one row per CDR3 protein. The sample has fewer than 450,000 distinct CDR3 sequences; around 20% are singletons. Sequenced material: PBMCs or a T cell subset sorted from them (not recorded which). Receptor source: an adult woman who had mild COVID-19 (a few samples of this study predate the infection). Cell type and time point are not known.

The J gene is TRBJ2-3, the V gene TRBV7-9; 13 bases agree with TRBD2. This CDR3 has 17 amino acids. Trimming removed 5 bases from V and 5 bases from J; junction bases left unmatched: 10. CDR1 is SEHNR and CDR2 is FQNEAQ in the germline V gene (reference sequence). The CDR3 region is CASSLRTSGGSGDTQYF. Here the CDR3 DNA reads TGTGCCAGCAGCCTACGGACTAGCGGGGGATCGGGAGATACGCAGTATTTT.

This clonotype was seen more than once but under ten times. The chain carries TRBV7-3 and TRBJ2-5, with no clear D. The CDR3 spans 12 residues. Germline loops: CDR1 SGHTA, CDR2 FQGTGA. Trimming stripped 5 bases from V and 5 bases from J, with 9 bases between. The CDR3 is CASSRGGETQYF. In DNA, the CDR3 is TGTGCCAGCAGCCGTGGTGGGGAGACCCAGTACTTC.

The chain employs TRBV24-1 and TRBJ2-2; D uncertain. The CDR3 runs to 16 residues. Germline V lookup: CDR1 KGHDR, CDR2 SFDVKD. V was shortened by 2 bases and J by 0 bases, with 9 bases between the two germline ends. CDR3 nucleotide sequence: TGTGCCACCAGTGATTCTGACTCCCCGAACACCGGGGAGCTGTTTTTT. This encodes CATSDSDSPNTGELFF.

In this sample, this clonotype turned up a few times. The gene calls are TRBV7-9 and TRBJ2-2; TRBD2 matches at 9 bases. This CDR3 is 15 amino acids long. CDR1 and CDR2 from the germline V gene are SEHNR and FQNEAQ (reference sequence). Germline trimming cut 5 bases from V and 4 bases from J; bases unmatched to any gene: 5. In DNA form, the CDR3 reads TGTGCCAGCAGCCCAGGACTAGCGCGCACCGGGGAGCTGTTTTTT. This sequence encodes CASSPGLARTGELFF. Full variable domain (outside the CDR3, taken from reference TRBV7-9 and TRBJ2-2): DTGVSQNPRHKITKRGQNVTFRCDPISEHNRLYWYRQTLGQGPEFLTYFQNEAQLEKSRLLSDRFSAERPKGSFSTLEIQRTEQGDSAMYLCASSPGLARTGELFFGEGSRLTVL.

The chain joins TRBV9 to TRBJ1-4; D is ambiguous. The CDR3 covers 14 residues. CDR1 SGDLS and CDR2 YYNGEE come from the germline V gene. V lost 0 bases and J lost 5, with 8 bases in between. The CDR3 spells CASSVGDPNEKLFF. The DNA for the CDR3 is TGTGCCAGCAGCGTAGGAGACCCGAATGAAAAACTGTTTTTT.

This clonotype was seen a handful of times. The J gene is TRBJ2-1, the V gene TRBV5-1; 9 bases agree with TRBD1. CDR3 length: 14 residues. V was clipped by 4 bases and J by 8 bases; unmatched bases: 7. CDR1 and CDR2 (germline): SGHRS, YFSETQ. DNA of the CDR3: TGCGCCAGCAGCCATTCGAACAGGGGGCATGAGCAGTTCTTC. Translated, it gives CASSHSNRGHEQFF.

The chain joins TRBV2 to TRBJ2-4; 10 nucleotides match TRBD1. The CDR3 consists of 16 residues. V shed 6 bases, J shed 9 bases, and the junction held 14 bases outside the gene matches. The germline gives CDR1 SNHLY, CDR2 FYNNEI. The CDR3 nucleotides are TGTGCCAGCAGCGTTAGGGACAGGGGCGTAAGAATCATTCAGTACTTC. This encodes CASSVRDRGVRIIQYF.

This clonotype was seen more than once but under ten times. The chain links TRBV30 to TRBJ2-3, with D possibly called TRBD1 or TRBD2 (5 bases each). Per the germline V gene, CDR1 is GTSNPN and CDR2 is SVGIG (reference sequence). Trimming left V 3 bases short and J 9 bases short, with 13 bases between. There are 12 residues in the CDR3. The DNA of the CDR3 is TGTGCCTGGAGCCCCCGGGACCCCACGCAGTATTTT. It codes for CAWSPRDPTQYF.

This clonotype was observed a handful of times. The chain employs TRBV3-1 and TRBJ1-1; D unresolved. The CDR3 extends over 15 amino acids. The V end lost 4 bases, the J end lost 1 base, and 13 bases lay between the germline ends. From germline, CDR1 is LGHDT and CDR2 YNNKEL (reference sequence). CDR3 in amino acids: CASSPSSLGNTEAFF. CDR3 DNA sequence: TGTGCCAGCAGCCCTAGCAGCTTGGGGAACACTGAAGCTTTCTTT.

The chain employs TRBV20-1 and TRBJ2-7; D possibly corresponds to TRBD1 (6 bases). Trimming cost V 0 bases and J 5 bases, with 14 bases left between them. Germline CDR1 is DFQATT and CDR2 is SNEGSKA (reference sequence). The CDR3 length is 14 residues. The CDR3 loop is CSARDSDRLNEQYF. CDR3 DNA sequence: TGCAGTGCTAGAGATAGTGACAGGCTCAACGAGCAGTACTTC.

This clonotype was found a few times. The V and J genes are TRBV12-3 or TRBV12-4 and TRBJ2-7, with 10 bases identical to TRBD2. CDR3 length: 15 residues. V dropped 5 bases and J dropped 3; count of bases not matched to a gene: 7. The CDR3 DNA is TGTGCCAGCAGTCCGCTAGCGGGGGCTTACTACGAGCAGTACTTC. Amino acid sequence: CASSPLAGAYYEQYF.

This clonotype occurred a few times. The CDR3 DNA reads as TGTGCCAGCAGTATGACGGCTAACTATGGCTACACCTTC. Protein sequence: CASSMTANYGYTF. This rearrangement joins TRBV27 to TRBJ1-2; D is unclear. Germline assignment: CDR1 MNHEY and CDR2 SMNVEV (reference sequence). This CDR3 region has 13 residues. V lost 5 bases to trimming and J lost 0 bases, with 7 bases between them.

The chain is built from TRBV12-3 or TRBV12-4 and TRBJ2-4; 7 nucleotides agree with TRBD2. The J segment lost 6 bases and the V segment lost 3 bases, leaving 8 bases of the junction unmatched. This CDR3 contains 15 residues. This CDR3 is CASSLVAGVLNIQYF. CDR3 DNA: TGTGCCAGCAGTTTGGTAGCGGGTGTCTTAAACATTCAGTACTTC.

The V call is TRBV9, the J call TRBJ2-1; D may match TRBD1 or TRBD2 (6 bases each). The CDR3 spans 13 residues. With 6 bases removed from V and 7 bases from J, the gap between germline ends came to 14 bases. Germline V gene lookup returns CDR1 SGDLS and CDR2 YYNGEE. CDR3 sequence (DNA): TGTGCCAGCAAGGGGGGCGCGGGAAATGAGCAGTTCTTC. This sequence encodes CASKGGAGNEQFF.

This clonotype was seen more than once but under ten times. The CDR3: CASSTGTGSHEQYF. The CDR3 DNA is TGCGCCAGCAGCACCGGGACAGGGTCCCACGAGCAGTACTTC. The genes are TRBV5-1 and TRBJ2-7; 9 nucleotides match TRBD1. From germline, CDR1 is SGHRS and CDR2 YFSETQ. This CDR3 comprises 14 residues. Unmatched junction bases numbered 7, after V lost 4 bases and J lost 5 bases. The entire variable domain, with the rest obtained from reference TRBV5-1 and TRBJ2-7, is as follows: KAGVTQTPRYLIKTRGQQVTLSCSPISGHRSVSWYQQTPGQGLQFLFEYFSETQRNKGNFPGRFSGRQFSNSRSEMNVSTLELGDSALYLCASSTGTGSHEQYFGPGTRLTVT.

The chain carries TRBV24-1 and TRBJ2-1; 7 bases are shared with TRBD1. Germline CDR1 and CDR2: KGHDR and SFDVKD. J gave up 8 bases and V 3 bases, and 9 bases lay outside the gene matches. The CDR3 runs to 15 residues. CDR3 sequence: CATSDRSDRVDEQFF. The DNA of the CDR3 is TGTGCCACCAGTGATCGATCAGACAGGGTCGATGAGCAGTTCTTC.

The V gene is TRBV5-1, the J gene TRBJ2-7; no clear D. Trimming took off 0 bases at V and 2 bases at J, with 18 bases between the two ends. This CDR3 region has 17 residues. CDR1 is SGHRS, CDR2 YFSETQ, per germline. Here the CDR3 DNA reads TGCGCCAGCAGCTTGGCCAACGATGCTTACGACACCTACGAGCAGTACTTC. Its protein product is CASSLANDAYDTYEQYF.